The text below deals with one T cell receptor (beta chain). The PCR made use of 60 Vbeta and 13 Jbeta primers. Here immunoSEQ multiplex PCR was the method, and the copy in TCRdb shows in-frame clones only, minus some. The sample includes roughly 180,000 clones, 65% to 85% seen only once; the top ten take approximately 2.9%. Per the germline V gene, CDR1 is LNHDA and CDR2 is SQIVND (reference sequence). CDR3 length: 13 amino acids. Trimming pared 7 bases from V and 5 bases from J, leaving 11 bases between. It was healthy bone marrow donors who served as donors. These data come from a study of cytomegalovirus exposure and HLA in healthy donors.

This rearrangement joins TRBV19 to TRBJ2-2; D may be TRBD2 (6 bases). The receptor's source is a female donor in good health and CMV-seronegative. The sample taken for sequencing was PBMCs. The DNA for the CDR3 is TGTGCCAGTAAGGGAGCGGGTACCGGGGAGCTGTTTTTT. Encoded protein: CASKGAGTGELFF.